The T cell receptor beta chain under discussion was sequenced for a study of blood T cells in healthy people across ages. General study findings and limits: While age rose, TCR beta diversity per million T cells dropped in a roughly linear way.

A few counts support this clonotype. The antigen is undetermined. Trimming cost V 0 bases and J 9 bases, with 10 bases left between them. This CDR3 has 14 amino acids. The germline CDR1 and CDR2 sequences are SGDLS and YYNGEE. Alongside a J-beta primer mix, a sample-barcoded 5' primer served in a second PCR lasting roughly 6 to 11 cycles. Each cDNA molecule was tagged by a template-switch adaptor that had 12 random nucleotides. TCRdb reprocessed the 5' RACE reads via MiXCR and lists one record per CDR3 protein. The table has approximately 800,000 distinct CDR3 sequences, more than 55% seen once; the top ten hold approximately 24%.

The clonotype originates from a man aged 40-55 years in good health. Input material: blood. The chain carries TRBV9 and TRBJ2-6, with D possibly matching TRBD1 (5 bases). The CDR3 sequence: CASSVGSGFNVLTF. For the CDR3, the DNA is TGTGCCAGCAGCGTAGGGTCAGGGTTCAACGTCCTGACTTTC.